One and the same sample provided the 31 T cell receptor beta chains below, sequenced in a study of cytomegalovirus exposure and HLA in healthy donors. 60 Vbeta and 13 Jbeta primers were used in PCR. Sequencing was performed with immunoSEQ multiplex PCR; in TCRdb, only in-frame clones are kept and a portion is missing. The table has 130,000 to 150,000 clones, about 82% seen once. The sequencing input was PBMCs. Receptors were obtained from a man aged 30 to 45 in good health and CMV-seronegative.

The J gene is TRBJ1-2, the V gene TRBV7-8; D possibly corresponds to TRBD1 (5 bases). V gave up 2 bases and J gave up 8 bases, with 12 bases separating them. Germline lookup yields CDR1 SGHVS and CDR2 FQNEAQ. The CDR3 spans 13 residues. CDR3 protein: CASSLSGGEGYTF. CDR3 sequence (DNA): TGTGCCAGCAGCTTAAGTGGAGGGGAAGGCTACACCTTC.

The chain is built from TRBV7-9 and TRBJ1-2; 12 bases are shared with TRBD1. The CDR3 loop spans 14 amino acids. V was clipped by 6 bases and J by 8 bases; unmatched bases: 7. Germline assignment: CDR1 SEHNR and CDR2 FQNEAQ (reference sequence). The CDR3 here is CASRGQGALQGYTF. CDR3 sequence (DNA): TGTGCCAGCAGGGGACAGGGGGCTCTGCAGGGCTACACCTTC.

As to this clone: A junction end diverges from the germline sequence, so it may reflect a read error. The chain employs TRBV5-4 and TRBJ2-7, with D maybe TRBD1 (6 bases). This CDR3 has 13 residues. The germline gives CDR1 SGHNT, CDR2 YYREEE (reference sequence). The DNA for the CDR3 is TGTGCCAGCAGCTCCCCGGGACACCACGAGCCGTACTTC. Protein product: CASSSPGHHEPYF.

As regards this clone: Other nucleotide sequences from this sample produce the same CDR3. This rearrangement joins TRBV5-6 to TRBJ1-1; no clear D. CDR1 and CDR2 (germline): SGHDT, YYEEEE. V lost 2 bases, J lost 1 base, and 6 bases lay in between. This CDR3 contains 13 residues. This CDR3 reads CASSFGENTEAFF. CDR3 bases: TGTGCCAGCAGCTTCGGGGAGAACACTGAAGCTTTCTTT. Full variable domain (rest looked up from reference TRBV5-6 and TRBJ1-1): DAGVTQSPTHLIKTRGQQVTLRCSPKSGHDTVSWYQQALGQGPQFIFQYYEEEERQRGNFPDRFSGHQFPNYSSELNVNALLLGDSALYLCASSFGENTEAFFGQGTRLTVV.

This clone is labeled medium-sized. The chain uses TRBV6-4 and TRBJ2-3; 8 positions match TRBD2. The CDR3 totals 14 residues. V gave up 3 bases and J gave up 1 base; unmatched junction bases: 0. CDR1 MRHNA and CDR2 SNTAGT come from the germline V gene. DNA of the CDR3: TGTGCCAGCAGTGAAGCGGGGGGCACAGATACGCAGTATTTT. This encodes CASSEAGGTDTQYF.

The chain's CDR3 is CASSLEGFRGTYEQYF. The CDR3 DNA is TGTGCCAGCAGCTTGGAAGGGTTCAGGGGAACCTACGAGCAGTACTTC. The V and J genes are TRBV5-4 and TRBJ2-7; tentatively, D is TRBD1 (6 bases). Germline V gives CDR1 SGHNT, CDR2 YYREEE (reference sequence). V was pared by 0 bases and J by 2 bases, with 15 bases between. The CDR3 has 16 amino acids. The full variable domain, its missing parts supplied by reference TRBV5-4 and TRBJ2-7, is ETGVTQSPTHLIKTRGQQVTLRCSSQSGHNTVSWYQQALGQGPQFIFQYYREEENGRGNFPPRFSGLQFPNYSSELNVNALELDDSALYLCASSLEGFRGTYEQYFGPGTRLTVT.

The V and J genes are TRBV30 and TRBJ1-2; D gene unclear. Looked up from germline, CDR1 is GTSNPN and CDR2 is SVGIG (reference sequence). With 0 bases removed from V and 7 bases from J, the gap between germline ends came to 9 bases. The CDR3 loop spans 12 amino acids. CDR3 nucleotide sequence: TGTGCCTGGAGTGTATCAGTACCTGGCTACACCTTC. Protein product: CAWSVSVPGYTF.

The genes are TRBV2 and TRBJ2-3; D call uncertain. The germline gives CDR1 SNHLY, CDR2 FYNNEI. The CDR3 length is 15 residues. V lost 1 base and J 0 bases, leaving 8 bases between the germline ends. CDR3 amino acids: CASSEGRLSTDTQYF. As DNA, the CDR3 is TGTGCCAGCAGTGAAGGCAGGCTAAGCACAGATACGCAGTATTTT.

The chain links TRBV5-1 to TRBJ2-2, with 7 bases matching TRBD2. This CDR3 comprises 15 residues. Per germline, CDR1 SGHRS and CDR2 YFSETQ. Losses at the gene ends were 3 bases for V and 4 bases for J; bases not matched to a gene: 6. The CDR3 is CASSSGWGGTGELFF. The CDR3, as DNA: TGCGCCAGCAGCTCCGGGTGGGGGGGCACCGGGGAGCTGTTTTTT.

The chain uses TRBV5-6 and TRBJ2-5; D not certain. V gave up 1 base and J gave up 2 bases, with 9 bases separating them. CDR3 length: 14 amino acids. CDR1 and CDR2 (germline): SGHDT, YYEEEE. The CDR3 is CASSLSSTQETQYF. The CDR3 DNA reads TGTGCCAGCAGCTTGTCTTCCACTCAAGAGACCCAGTACTTC.

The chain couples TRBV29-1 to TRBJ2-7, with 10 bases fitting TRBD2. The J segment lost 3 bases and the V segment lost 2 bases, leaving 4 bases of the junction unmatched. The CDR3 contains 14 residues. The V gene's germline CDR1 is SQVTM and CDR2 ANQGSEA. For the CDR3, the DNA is TGCAGCGTTGAAACGGCTAGCGGGAGCTACGAGCAGTACTTC. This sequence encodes CSVETASGSYEQYF.

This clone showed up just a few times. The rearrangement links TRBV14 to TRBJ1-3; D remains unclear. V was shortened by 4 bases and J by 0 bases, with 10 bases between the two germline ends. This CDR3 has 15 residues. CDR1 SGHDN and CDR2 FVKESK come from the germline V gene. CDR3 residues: CASSPLTYSGNTIYF. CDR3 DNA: TGTGCCAGCAGCCCCCTAACCTACTCTGGAAACACCATATATTTT. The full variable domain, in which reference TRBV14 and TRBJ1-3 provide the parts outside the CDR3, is EAGVTQFPSHSVIEKGQTVTLRCDPISGHDNLYWYRRVMGKEIKFLLHFVKESKQDESGMPNNRFLAERTGGTYSTLKVQPAELEDSGVYFCASSPLTYSGNTIYFGEGSWLTVV.

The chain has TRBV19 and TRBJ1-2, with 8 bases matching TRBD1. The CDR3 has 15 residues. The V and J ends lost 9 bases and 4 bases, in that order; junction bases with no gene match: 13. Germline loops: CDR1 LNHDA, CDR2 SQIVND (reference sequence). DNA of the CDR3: TGTGCCAGCTTACCGGGACAGGCCTTTTCCTATGGCTACACCTTC. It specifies CASLPGQAFSYGYTF.

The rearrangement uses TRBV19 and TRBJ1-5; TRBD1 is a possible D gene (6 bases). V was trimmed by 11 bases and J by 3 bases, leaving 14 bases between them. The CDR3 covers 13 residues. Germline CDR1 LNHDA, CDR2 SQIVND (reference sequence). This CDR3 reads CAGGGTVNQPQHF. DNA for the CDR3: TGTGCCGGGGGGGGCACAGTCAATCAGCCCCAGCATTTT.

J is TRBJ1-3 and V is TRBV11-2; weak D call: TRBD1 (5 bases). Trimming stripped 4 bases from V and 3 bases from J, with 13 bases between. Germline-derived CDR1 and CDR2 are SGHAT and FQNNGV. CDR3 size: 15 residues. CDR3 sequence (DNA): TGTGCCAGCAGCTCTACGGGGGGGAATGGAAACACCATATATTTT. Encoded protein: CASSSTGGNGNTIYF.

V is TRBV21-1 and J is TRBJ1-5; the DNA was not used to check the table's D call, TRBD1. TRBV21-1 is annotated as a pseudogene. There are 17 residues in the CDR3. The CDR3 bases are TGTGCCAGCAGCAAATCTAGGGCAGGGGGCGCGGGACAGCCCCAGCATTTT. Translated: CASSKSRAGGAGQPQHF.

The DNA for the CDR3 is TGTGCCAGCAGTTACACCCCCTACGAGCAGTACTTC. It yields the protein CASSYTPYEQYF. The chain employs TRBV28 and TRBJ2-7; D is uncertain. The CDR3 has 12 amino acids. CDR1 is MDHEN and CDR2 is SYDVKM in the germline V gene. The V end lost 4 bases, the J end lost 2 bases, and 6 bases lay between the germline ends.

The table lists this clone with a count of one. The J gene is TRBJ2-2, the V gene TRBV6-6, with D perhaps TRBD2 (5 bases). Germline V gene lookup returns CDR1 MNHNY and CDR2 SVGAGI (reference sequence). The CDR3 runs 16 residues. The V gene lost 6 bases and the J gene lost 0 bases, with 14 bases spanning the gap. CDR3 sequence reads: CASSPGSGANTGELFF. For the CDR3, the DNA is TGTGCCAGCAGCCCGGGAAGCGGCGCGAACACCGGGGAGCTGTTTTTT.

The CDR3 DNA follows: TGTGCCAGCAGCGTAGATCCTAGCGGGTACGAGCAGTACTTC. Amino acid sequence: CASSVDPSGYEQYF. The chain employs TRBV9 and TRBJ2-7; 8 bases map to TRBD2. The CDR3 spans 14 residues. J gave up 4 bases and V 0 bases, and 3 bases lay outside the gene matches. CDR1 and CDR2 from the germline V gene are SGDLS and YYNGEE.

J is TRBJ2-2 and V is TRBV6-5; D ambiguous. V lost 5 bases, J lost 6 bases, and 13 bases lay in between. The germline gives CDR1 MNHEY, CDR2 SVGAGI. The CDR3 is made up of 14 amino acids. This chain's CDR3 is CASSPDILPGELFF. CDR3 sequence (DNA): TGTGCCAGCAGTCCCGACATCCTCCCCGGGGAGCTGTTTTTT.

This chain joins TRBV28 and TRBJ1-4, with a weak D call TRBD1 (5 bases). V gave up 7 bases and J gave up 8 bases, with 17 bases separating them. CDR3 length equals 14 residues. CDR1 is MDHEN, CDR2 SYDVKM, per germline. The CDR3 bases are TGTGCCAGCATTGGGGGAGGTATTGGAGAAAAACTGTTTTTT. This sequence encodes CASIGGGIGEKLFF.

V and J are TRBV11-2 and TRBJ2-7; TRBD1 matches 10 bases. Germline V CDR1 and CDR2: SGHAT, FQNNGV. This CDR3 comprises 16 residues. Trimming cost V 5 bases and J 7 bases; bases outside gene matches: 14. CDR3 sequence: CASSPPGTGALREQYF. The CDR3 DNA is TGTGCCAGCAGCCCCCCCGGGACAGGGGCCCTCCGGGAGCAGTACTTC.

The CDR3 DNA follows: TGTGCCAGCAATCGGGGGTCGGGCGGGGAGCTGTTTTTT. Protein sequence: CASNRGSGGELFF. The chain uses TRBV28 and TRBJ2-2, with D maybe TRBD2 (6 bases). The CDR3 consists of 13 residues. Trimming removed 7 bases from V and 7 bases from J, with 13 bases in between. Germline values: CDR1 MDHEN, CDR2 SYDVKM.

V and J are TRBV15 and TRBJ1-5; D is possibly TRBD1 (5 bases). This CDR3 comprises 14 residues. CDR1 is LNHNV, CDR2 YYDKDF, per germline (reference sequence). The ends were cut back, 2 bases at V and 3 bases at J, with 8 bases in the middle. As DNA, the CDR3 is TGTGCCACCAGCAGACAGGGAAACAATCAGCCCCAGCATTTT. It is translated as CATSRQGNNQPQHF.

CDR3 coding DNA: TGTGCCAGCAGCCCGCCCGGACTAGCGGGCCTGAGCTCCTACAATGAGCAGTTCTTC. It codes for CASSPPGLAGLSSYNEQFF. The J gene is TRBJ2-1, the V gene TRBV7-9; TRBD2 aligns across 11 bases. This CDR3 comprises 19 residues. From germline, CDR1 is SEHNR and CDR2 FQNEAQ (reference sequence). The V gene end was trimmed by 5 bases and the J gene end by 0 bases; junction bases not matched to a gene: 12.

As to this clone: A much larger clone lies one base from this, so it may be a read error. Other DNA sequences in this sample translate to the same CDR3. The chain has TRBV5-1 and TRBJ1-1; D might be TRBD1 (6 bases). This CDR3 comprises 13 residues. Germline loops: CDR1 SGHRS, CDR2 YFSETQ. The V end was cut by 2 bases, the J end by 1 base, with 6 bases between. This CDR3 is CASSLQGNTEAFF. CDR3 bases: TGCGCCAGCAGCTTACAGGGGAACACTGAAGCTTTCTTT.

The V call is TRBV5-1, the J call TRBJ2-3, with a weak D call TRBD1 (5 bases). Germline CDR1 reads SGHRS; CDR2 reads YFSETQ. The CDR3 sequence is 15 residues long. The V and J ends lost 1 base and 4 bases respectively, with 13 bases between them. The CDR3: CASSLLGHSSDTQYF. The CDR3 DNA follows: TGCGCCAGCAGCTTGTTAGGACATTCCTCAGATACGCAGTATTTT.

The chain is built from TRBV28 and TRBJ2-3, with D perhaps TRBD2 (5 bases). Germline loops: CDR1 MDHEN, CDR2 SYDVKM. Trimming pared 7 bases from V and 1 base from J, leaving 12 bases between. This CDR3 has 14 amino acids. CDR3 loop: CASKEGLGTDTQYF. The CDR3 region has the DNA TGTGCCAGCAAAGAGGGTCTCGGCACAGATACGCAGTATTTT.

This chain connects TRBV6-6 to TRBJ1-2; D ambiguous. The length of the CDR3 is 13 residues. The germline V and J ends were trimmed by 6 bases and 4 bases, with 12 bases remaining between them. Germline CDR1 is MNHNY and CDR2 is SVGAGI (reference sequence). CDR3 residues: CASSRGSAYGYTF. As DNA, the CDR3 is TGTGCCAGCAGCCGGGGTTCGGCCTATGGCTACACCTTC.

CDR3 nucleotides: TGCGCCAGCAGTGAGTCGACTAGCGGCCGATTCACAGATACGCAGTATTTT. As protein: CASSESTSGRFTDTQYF. The chain carries TRBV10-2 and TRBJ2-3; 9 bases match TRBD2. The trim removed 0 bases at V and 2 bases at J, leaving 6 bases unmatched. This CDR3 has 17 amino acids. Germline assignment: CDR1 WSHSY and CDR2 SAAADI.

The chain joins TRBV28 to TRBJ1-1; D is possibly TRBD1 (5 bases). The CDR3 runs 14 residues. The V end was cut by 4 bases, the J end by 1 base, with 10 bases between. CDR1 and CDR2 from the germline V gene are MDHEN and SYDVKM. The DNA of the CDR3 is TGTGCCAGCAGTTCGTACAGGCGGAACACTGAAGCTTTCTTT. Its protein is CASSSYRRNTEAFF.